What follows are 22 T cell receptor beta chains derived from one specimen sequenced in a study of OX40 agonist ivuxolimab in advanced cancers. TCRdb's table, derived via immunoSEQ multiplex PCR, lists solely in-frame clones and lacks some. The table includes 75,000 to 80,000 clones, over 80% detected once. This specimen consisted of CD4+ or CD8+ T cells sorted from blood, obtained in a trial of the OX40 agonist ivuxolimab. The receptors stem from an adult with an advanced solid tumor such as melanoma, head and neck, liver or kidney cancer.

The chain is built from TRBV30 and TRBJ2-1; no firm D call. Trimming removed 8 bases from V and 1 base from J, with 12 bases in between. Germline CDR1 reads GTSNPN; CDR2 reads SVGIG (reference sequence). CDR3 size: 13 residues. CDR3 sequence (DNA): TGTGCCCTGGACGGTCAGTCCTACAATGAGCAGTTCTTC. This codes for CALDGQSYNEQFF.

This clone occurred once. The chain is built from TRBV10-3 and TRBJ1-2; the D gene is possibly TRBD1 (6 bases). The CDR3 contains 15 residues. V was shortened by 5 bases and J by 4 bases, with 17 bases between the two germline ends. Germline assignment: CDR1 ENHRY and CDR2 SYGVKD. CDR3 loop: CAISQRKDSPYGYTF. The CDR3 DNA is TGTGCCATCAGTCAGAGGAAGGACAGCCCCTATGGCTACACCTTC.

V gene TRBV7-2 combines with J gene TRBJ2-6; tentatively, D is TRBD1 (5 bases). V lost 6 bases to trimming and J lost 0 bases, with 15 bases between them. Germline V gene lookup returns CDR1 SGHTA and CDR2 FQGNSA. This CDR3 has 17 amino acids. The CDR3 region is CASRLHSDSSGANVLTF. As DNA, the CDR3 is TGTGCCAGCAGACTCCACAGCGACAGCTCTGGGGCCAACGTCCTGACTTTC.

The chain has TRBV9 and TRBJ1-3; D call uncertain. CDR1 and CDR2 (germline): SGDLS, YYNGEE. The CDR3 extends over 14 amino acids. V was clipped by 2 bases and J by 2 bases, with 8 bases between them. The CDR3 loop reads CASSVDFPGNTIYF. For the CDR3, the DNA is TGTGCCAGCAGCGTCGATTTTCCTGGAAACACCATATATTTT.

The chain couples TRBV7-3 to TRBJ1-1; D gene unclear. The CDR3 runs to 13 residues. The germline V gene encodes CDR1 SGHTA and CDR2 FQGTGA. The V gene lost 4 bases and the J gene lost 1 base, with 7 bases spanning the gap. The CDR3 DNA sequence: TGTGCCAGCAGCTCCAGCCGGAACACTGAAGCTTTCTTT. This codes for CASSSSRNTEAFF.

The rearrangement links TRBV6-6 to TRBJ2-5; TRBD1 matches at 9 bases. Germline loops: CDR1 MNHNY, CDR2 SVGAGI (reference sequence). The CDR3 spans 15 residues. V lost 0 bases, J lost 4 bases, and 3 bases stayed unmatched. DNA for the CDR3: TGTGCCAGCAGTTACTCACCGGGACAGGGAGAGACCCAGTACTTC. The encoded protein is CASSYSPGQGETQYF.

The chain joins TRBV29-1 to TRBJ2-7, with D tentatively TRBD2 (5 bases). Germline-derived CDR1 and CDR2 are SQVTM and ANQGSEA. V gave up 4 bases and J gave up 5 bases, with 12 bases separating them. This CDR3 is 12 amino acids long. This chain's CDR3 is CSVVSLRDEQYF. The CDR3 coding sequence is TGCAGCGTTGTCTCCCTGAGGGACGAGCAGTACTTC.

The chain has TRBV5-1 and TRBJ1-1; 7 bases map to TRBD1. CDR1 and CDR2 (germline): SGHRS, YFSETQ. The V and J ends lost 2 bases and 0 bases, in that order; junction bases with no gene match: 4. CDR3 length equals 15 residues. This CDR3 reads CASSFRDSMNTEAFF. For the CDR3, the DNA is TGCGCCAGCAGCTTTCGGGACAGCATGAACACTGAAGCTTTCTTT.

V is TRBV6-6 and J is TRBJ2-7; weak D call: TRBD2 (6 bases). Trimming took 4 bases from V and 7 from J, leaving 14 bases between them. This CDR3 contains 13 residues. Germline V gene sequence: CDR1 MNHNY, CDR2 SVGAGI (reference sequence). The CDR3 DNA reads TGTGCCAGCAGTTCGGGAGCGGGCGGGGAGCAGTACTTC. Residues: CASSSGAGGEQYF.

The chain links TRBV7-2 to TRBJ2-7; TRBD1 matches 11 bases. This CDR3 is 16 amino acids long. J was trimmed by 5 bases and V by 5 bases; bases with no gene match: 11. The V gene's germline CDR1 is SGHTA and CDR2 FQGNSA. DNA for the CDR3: TGTGCCAGCAGCCCCCGACTCGGGACAGGGGGGAACGAGCAGTACTTC. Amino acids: CASSPRLGTGGNEQYF. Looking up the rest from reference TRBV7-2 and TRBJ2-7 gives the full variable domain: GAGVSQSPSNKVTEKGKDVELRCDPISGHTALYWYRQSLGQGLEFLIYFQGNSAPDKSGLPSDRFSAERTGGSVSTLTIQRTQQEDSAVYLCASSPRLGTGGNEQYFGPGTRLTVT.

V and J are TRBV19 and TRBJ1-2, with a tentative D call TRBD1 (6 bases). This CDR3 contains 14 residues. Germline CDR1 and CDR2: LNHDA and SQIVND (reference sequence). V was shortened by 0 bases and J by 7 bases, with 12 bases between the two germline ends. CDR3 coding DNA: TGTGCCAGTAGTATAGATACAGGGTCGGCTGGCTACACCTTC. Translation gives CASSIDTGSAGYTF.

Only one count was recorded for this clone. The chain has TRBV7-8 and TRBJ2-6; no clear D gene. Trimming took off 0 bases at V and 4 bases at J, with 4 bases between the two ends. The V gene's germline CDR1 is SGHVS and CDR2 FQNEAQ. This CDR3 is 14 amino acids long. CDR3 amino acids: CASSLASGANVLTF. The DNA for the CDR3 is TGTGCCAGCAGCTTAGCCAGCGGGGCCAACGTCCTGACTTTC.

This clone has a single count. This CDR3 is CASSQDVRGYNEQFF. The CDR3 DNA sequence: TGCGCCAGCAGCCAAGATGTACGGGGGTACAATGAGCAGTTCTTC. The chain links TRBV4-1 to TRBJ2-1; perhaps TRBD2 as D (6 bases). Germline CDR1 and CDR2: MGHRA and YSYEKL. This CDR3 contains 15 residues. The V end lost 0 bases, the J end lost 4 bases, and 10 bases lay between the germline ends.

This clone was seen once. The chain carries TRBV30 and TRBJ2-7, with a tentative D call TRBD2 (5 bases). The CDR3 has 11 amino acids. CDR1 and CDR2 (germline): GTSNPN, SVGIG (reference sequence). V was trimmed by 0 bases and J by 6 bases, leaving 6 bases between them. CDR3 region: CAWSVGGEQYF. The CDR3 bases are TGTGCCTGGAGTGTAGGAGGCGAGCAGTACTTC.

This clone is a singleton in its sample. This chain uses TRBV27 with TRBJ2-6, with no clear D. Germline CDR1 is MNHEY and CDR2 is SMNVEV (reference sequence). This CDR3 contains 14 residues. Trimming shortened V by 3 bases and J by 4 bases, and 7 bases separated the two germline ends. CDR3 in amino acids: CASSFARGANVLTF. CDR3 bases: TGTGCCAGCAGTTTCGCTAGAGGGGCCAACGTCCTGACTTTC. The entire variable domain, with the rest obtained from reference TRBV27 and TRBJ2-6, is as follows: EAQVTQNPRYLITVTGKKLTVTCSQNMNHEYMSWYRQDPGLGLRQIYYSMNVEVTDKGDVPEGYKVSRKEKRNFPLILESPSPNQTSLYFCASSFARGANVLTFGAGSRLTVL.

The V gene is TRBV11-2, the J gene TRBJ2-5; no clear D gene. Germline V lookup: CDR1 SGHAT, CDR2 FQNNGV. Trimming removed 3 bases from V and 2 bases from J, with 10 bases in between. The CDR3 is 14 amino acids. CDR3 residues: CASSLTHTQETQYF. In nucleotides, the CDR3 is TGTGCCAGCAGCTTGACTCACACACAAGAGACCCAGTACTTC.

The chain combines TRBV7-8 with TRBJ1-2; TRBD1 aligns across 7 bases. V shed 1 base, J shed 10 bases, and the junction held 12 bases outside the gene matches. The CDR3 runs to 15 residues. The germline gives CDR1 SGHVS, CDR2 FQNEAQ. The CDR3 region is CASSLVTGAPANYTF. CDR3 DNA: TGTGCCAGCAGCTTAGTAACAGGGGCTCCCGCTAACTACACCTTC.

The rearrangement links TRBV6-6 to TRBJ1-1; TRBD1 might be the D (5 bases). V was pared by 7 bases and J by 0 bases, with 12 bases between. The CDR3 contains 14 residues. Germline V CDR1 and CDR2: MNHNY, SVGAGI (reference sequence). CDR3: CASTLYRLNTEAFF. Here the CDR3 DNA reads TGTGCCAGCACCCTCTACAGGTTGAACACTGAAGCTTTCTTT.

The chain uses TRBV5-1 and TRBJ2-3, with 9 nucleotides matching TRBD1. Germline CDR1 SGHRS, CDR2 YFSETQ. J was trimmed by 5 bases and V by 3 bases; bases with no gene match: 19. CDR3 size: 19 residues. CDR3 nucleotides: TGCGCCAGCAGCTCGGAAACCGGGACAGGGTCTATTAGAGGAGATACGCAGTATTTT. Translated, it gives CASSSETGTGSIRGDTQYF.

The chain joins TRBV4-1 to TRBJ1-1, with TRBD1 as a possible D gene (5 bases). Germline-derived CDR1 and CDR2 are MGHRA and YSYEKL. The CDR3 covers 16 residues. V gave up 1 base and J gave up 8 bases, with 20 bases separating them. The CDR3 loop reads CASSQGAGDRSDEAFF. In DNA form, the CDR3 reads TGCGCCAGCAGCCAAGGGGCCGGAGACAGAAGCGACGAAGCTTTCTTT.

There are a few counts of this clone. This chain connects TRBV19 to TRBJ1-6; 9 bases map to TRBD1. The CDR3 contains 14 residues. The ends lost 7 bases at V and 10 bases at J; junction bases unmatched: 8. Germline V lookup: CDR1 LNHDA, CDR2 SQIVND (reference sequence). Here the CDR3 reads CASTADRGKSPLHF. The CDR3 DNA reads TGTGCCAGTACCGCCGACAGGGGGAAATCACCCCTCCACTTT.

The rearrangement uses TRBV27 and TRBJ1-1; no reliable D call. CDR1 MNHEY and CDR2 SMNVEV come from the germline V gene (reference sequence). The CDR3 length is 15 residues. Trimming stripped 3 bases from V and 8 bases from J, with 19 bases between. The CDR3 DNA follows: TGTGCCAGCAGTTTTGCCTCAGTCCCGCCTGGGGAAGCTTTCTTT. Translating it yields CASSFASVPPGEAFF.